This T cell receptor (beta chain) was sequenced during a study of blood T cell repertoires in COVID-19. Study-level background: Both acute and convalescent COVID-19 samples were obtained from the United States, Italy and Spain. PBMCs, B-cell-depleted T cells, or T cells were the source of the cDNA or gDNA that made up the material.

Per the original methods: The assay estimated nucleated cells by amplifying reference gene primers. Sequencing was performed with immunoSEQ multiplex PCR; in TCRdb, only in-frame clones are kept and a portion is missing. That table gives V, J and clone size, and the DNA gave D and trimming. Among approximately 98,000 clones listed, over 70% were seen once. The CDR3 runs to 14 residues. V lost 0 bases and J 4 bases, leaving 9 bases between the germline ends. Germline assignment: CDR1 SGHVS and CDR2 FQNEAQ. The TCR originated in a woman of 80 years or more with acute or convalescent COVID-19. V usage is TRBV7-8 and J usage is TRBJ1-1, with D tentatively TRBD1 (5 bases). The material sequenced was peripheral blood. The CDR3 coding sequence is TGTGCCAGCAGCTTAGCCCAGGGTTCCACTGAAGCTTTCTTT. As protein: CASSLAQGSTEAFF. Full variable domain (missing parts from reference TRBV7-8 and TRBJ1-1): GAGVSQSPRYKVAKRGQDVALRCDPISGHVSLFWYQQALGQGPEFLTYFQNEAQLDKSGLPSDRFFAERPEGSVSTLKIQRTQQEDSAVYLCASSLAQGSTEAFFGQGTRLTVV.